This entry concerns a single T cell receptor beta chain. What it recognizes is unknown. Method: immunoSEQ multiplex PCR; TCRdb's copy keeps in-frame clones and lacks some. The sample carries 13,000 to 15,000 clones, roughly three fifths recorded once. The sample originates from a study of radiation and T cells in renal cell carcinoma. Whole-study findings and limits: Dominant CDR3 motifs occupied more repertoire in irradiated than control tumors.

The CDR3 is made up of 13 amino acids. The germline V and J ends were trimmed by 5 bases and 2 bases, with 12 bases remaining between them. CDR1 GTSNPN and CDR2 SVGIG come from the germline V gene (reference sequence). Treatment indicated: treatment-naive control, cytoreductive nephrectomy. Control tumors came from treatment-naive patients without prior radiation. This renal cell carcinoma was of the clear cell type. Control tumors came from 4 females and around eleven males, aged roughly 40 to 82. The chain employs TRBV30 and TRBJ2-5; D is unclear. The sequence was collected from a man aged 50-59 years with renal cell carcinoma. Sample: tumor tissue, taken from a patient whose treatment was nephrectomy without radiotherapy. The CDR3 reads CAWGPGSQETQYF. The DNA of the CDR3 is TGTGCCTGGGGCCCGGGCTCTCAAGAGACCCAGTACTTC.